This T cell receptor (beta chain) was sequenced during a study of tissue T cells after allogeneic stem cell transplantation. Study results and caveats: Anatomically similar tissues had similar TCR repertoires within each patient. Limitations included a small, clinically heterogeneous cohort and limited sampling depth. Only a limited share of tissue TCRs appeared in blood or spleen.

Method: immunoSEQ multiplex PCR; TCRdb's copy keeps in-frame clones and lacks some. Among 20,000 to 25,000 clones listed, around 67% were seen once. Autopsy tissues included GI tract, liver, skin and lymphoid organs. The CDR3 runs to 13 residues. Per the germline V gene, CDR1 is MNHNS and CDR2 is SASEGT. Note on this clone: The antigen remains unidentified. One end of the junction does not line up with germline, which may come from a read error.

Source: tissue from the ileum, taken at autopsy. The sequence was collected from a female donor of 60 years or more with lung cancer. The chain is built from TRBV6-1 and TRBJ1-2, with 7 bases that match TRBD1. CDR3 coding DNA: TGTGCCAGCAGTCAAGCACAGGGGTTACCTTACACCTTC. This gives the protein CASSQAQGLPYTF.